The 24 T cell receptor beta chains reported below all come from one sample, sequenced in a study of blood T cell repertoires in COVID-19. Sequenced by immunoSEQ multiplex PCR; TCRdb stores in-frame clones only, minus some. The sample records around 50,000 clones, roughly 83% being singletons. The sequencing input was peripheral blood. These TCRs come from a man between 65 and 85 years old with acute or convalescent COVID-19.

The chain is built from TRBV6-6 and TRBJ2-2, with 7 bases fitting TRBD2. The germline gives CDR1 MNHNY, CDR2 SVGAGI (reference sequence). V lost 11 bases, J lost 0 bases, and 12 bases stayed unmatched. The CDR3 is made up of 16 amino acids. CDR3 in amino acids: CAAAGSISSNTGELFF. CDR3 coding DNA: TGTGCCGCAGCGGGGTCCATTTCCTCGAACACCGGGGAGCTGTTTTTT.

The chain couples TRBV18 to TRBJ2-7, with D tentatively TRBD1 (5 bases). Trimming stripped 4 bases from V and 7 bases from J, with 8 bases between. The V gene's germline CDR1 is KGHSH and CDR2 LQKENI. The CDR3 extends over 11 amino acids. CDR3 nucleotides: TGTGCCAGCTCACTGACAGAGGAGCAGTACTTC. It yields the protein CASSLTEEQYF.

The chain has TRBV5-4 and TRBJ2-1, with 11 bases that match TRBD2. J was trimmed by 8 bases and V by 5 bases; bases with no gene match: 12. The V gene's germline CDR1 is SGHNT and CDR2 YYREEE (reference sequence). The CDR3 sequence is 16 residues long. In DNA, the CDR3 is TGTGCCAGCAGGCCGAAACTAGCGGGAGCTGTCCATGAGCAGTTCTTC. Residues: CASRPKLAGAVHEQFF.

The CDR3 is CASSRTSGETQYF. CDR3 in DNA: TGTGCCAGCAGTCGGACTAGCGGGGAGACCCAGTACTTC. V usage is TRBV6-5 and J usage is TRBJ2-5; 11 positions match TRBD2. Trimming took 5 bases from V and 5 from J; bases not matched to a gene: 1. The CDR3 is made up of 13 amino acids. CDR1 is MNHEY and CDR2 is SVGAGI in the germline V gene.

The chain uses TRBV12-3 or TRBV12-4 and TRBJ2-2; D ambiguous. Trimming shortened V by 5 bases and J by 7 bases, and 5 bases separated the two germline ends. The CDR3 covers 11 residues. CDR3 DNA sequence: TGTGCCAGCAGTCAATTCGGGGAGCTGTTTTTT. This sequence encodes CASSQFGELFF.

This chain joins TRBV27 and TRBJ1-1; no definite D call. CDR1 and CDR2 (germline): MNHEY, SMNVEV (reference sequence). V lost 4 bases, J lost 1 base, and 13 bases lay in between. This CDR3 region has 15 residues. The CDR3 loop is CASSSHASGNTEAFF. Here the CDR3 DNA reads TGTGCCAGCAGTTCTCACGCCTCCGGGAACACTGAAGCTTTCTTT.

This chain joins TRBV6-2 or TRBV6-3 and TRBJ1-1; 7 nucleotides match TRBD1. The CDR3 is 17 residues long. Germline V gene data show CDR1 as MNHEY and CDR2 as SVGEGT. V shed 4 bases and J 0 bases; nucleotides not matched to a gene: 11. The CDR3 region is CASSLAGQIIMNTEAFF. CDR3 nucleotide sequence: TGTGCCAGCAGTTTGGCGGGACAGATCATCATGAACACTGAAGCTTTCTTT.

This clone was recorded a few times. The J gene is TRBJ2-3, the V gene TRBV5-5; 12 bases match TRBD2. The V and J ends lost 4 bases and 0 bases, in that order; junction bases with no gene match: 6. The CDR3 spans 17 residues. CDR1 and CDR2 (germline): SGHKS, YYEKEE (reference sequence). CDR3 nucleotides: TGTGCCAGCAGCCGGGGACTAGCGGGTTCTAGCACAGATACGCAGTATTTT. Translation: CASSRGLAGSSTDTQYF.

The chain uses TRBV19 and TRBJ1-2; D not certain. This CDR3 has 13 residues. Germline-derived CDR1 and CDR2 are LNHDA and SQIVND (reference sequence). The ends were cut back, 6 bases at V and 3 bases at J, with 11 bases in the middle. Written as DNA, the CDR3 is TGTGCCAGTAGCTTTCTGGAGGACTATGGCTACACCTTC. It codes for CASSFLEDYGYTF. The full variable domain, rest sourced from reference TRBV19 and TRBJ1-2, is DGGITQSPKYLFRKEGQNVTLSCEQNLNHDAMYWYRQDPGQGLRLIYYSQIVNDFQKGDIAEGYSVSREKKESFPLTVTSAQKNPTAFYLCASSFLEDYGYTFGSGTRLTVV.

This sequence joins TRBV7-3 and TRBJ2-4, with TRBD1 matching over 8 bases. CDR1 is SGHTA and CDR2 is FQGTGA in the germline V gene. The V and J ends lost 5 bases and 0 bases, in that order; junction bases with no gene match: 6. CDR3 length: 16 amino acids. The DNA for the CDR3 is TGTGCCAGCAGCGCTACAGGGGGGCTAGCCAAAAACATTCAGTACTTC. It encodes CASSATGGLAKNIQYF.

The rearrangement joins TRBV18 to TRBJ2-7, with D perhaps TRBD1 (5 bases). V was cut by 0 bases and J by 3 bases, with 15 bases left in between. Germline values: CDR1 KGHSH, CDR2 LQKENI. The CDR3 extends over 16 amino acids. In nucleotides, the CDR3 is TGTGCCAGCTCACCACCGGGTACAGGACAAAACTACGAGCAGTACTTC. Translating it yields CASSPPGTGQNYEQYF. The full variable domain, with the rest looked up from reference TRBV18 and TRBJ2-7, is NAGVMQNPRHLVRRRGQEARLRCSPMKGHSHVYWYRQLPEEGLKFMVYLQKENIIDESGMPKERFSAEFPKEGPSILRIQQVVRGDSAAYFCASSPPGTGQNYEQYFGPGTRLTVT.

The chain carries TRBV28 and TRBJ2-3, with D perhaps matching TRBD2 (6 bases). Germline V gene data show CDR1 as MDHEN and CDR2 as SYDVKM. V was trimmed by 6 bases and J by 2 bases, leaving 12 bases between them. This CDR3 is 14 amino acids long. DNA of the CDR3: TGTGCCAGCAGCCCCGGCGGGGCCACAGATACGCAGTATTTT. Protein: CASSPGGATDTQYF.

This chain joins TRBV5-4 and TRBJ2-3, with D unresolved. Germline-derived CDR1 and CDR2 are SGHNT and YYREEE (reference sequence). The ends were cut back, 1 base at V and 2 bases at J, with 8 bases in the middle. There are 14 residues in the CDR3. In DNA form, the CDR3 reads TGTGCCAGCAGCTTGTCTGCTAACACAGATACGCAGTATTTT. As protein: CASSLSANTDTQYF.

The chain links TRBV29-1 to TRBJ2-1, with D tentatively TRBD2 (5 bases). Germline values: CDR1 SQVTM, CDR2 ANQGSEA. The CDR3 loop spans 11 amino acids. The germline V and J ends were trimmed by 7 bases and 8 bases, with 12 bases remaining between them. CDR3: CSATGSDEQFF. Written as DNA, the CDR3 is TGCAGCGCGACGGGGAGCGATGAGCAGTTCTTC.

A few counts support this clone. The V call is TRBV27, the J call TRBJ2-5; tentative D call: TRBD1 (6 bases). The CDR3 has 12 residues. V was clipped by 6 bases and J by 4 bases, with 9 bases between them. From germline, CDR1 is MNHEY and CDR2 SMNVEV (reference sequence). The CDR3 DNA sequence: TGTGCCAGCAGCGACAGGACAGAGACCCAGTACTTC. Residues: CASSDRTETQYF.

The chain recombines TRBV11-3 with TRBJ2-2, with D hard to call. Trimming removed 5 bases from V and 5 bases from J, with 9 bases in between. CDR1 and CDR2 (germline): SGHNT, YENEEA. This CDR3 region has 13 residues. CDR3 amino acids: CASSKIKTGELFF. The CDR3 DNA sequence: TGTGCCAGCAGCAAAATAAAAACCGGGGAGCTGTTTTTT. Combining the CDR3 with reference TRBV11-3 and TRBJ2-2 gives the whole variable domain EAGVVQSPRYKIIEKKQPVAFWCNPISGHNTLYWYLQNLGQGPELLIRYENEEAVDDSQLPKDRFSAERLKGVDSTLKIQPAELGDSAVYLCASSKIKTGELFFGEGSRLTVL.

This clone counts as medium-sized (0.01 to 0.1%). The chain carries TRBV5-4 and TRBJ1-4, with 9 positions matching TRBD1. V lost 4 bases and J lost 3; bases outside the gene matches: 7. The CDR3 consists of 16 residues. The V gene's germline CDR1 is SGHNT and CDR2 YYREEE (reference sequence). The CDR3 protein is CASSRTGGAANEKLFF. The CDR3 DNA reads as TGTGCCAGCAGCCGTACAGGGGGCGCCGCTAATGAAAAACTGTTTTTT.

The chain recombines TRBV6-5 with TRBJ1-1; D possibly corresponds to TRBD1 (5 bases). V lost 8 bases to trimming and J lost 4 bases, with 14 bases between them. The germline V gene encodes CDR1 MNHEY and CDR2 SVGAGI. The CDR3 is made up of 13 amino acids. The CDR3 region is CASHRDLFTEAFF. CDR3 DNA sequence: TGTGCCAGCCATCGGGACTTATTCACTGAAGCTTTCTTT.

V and J are TRBV9 and TRBJ2-3; 12 bases are a match to TRBD2. The junction had 6 bases not matched to a gene; V was cut back by 0 bases and J by 7 bases. CDR1 and CDR2 from the germline V gene are SGDLS and YYNGEE. CDR3 length equals 16 residues. CDR3 sequence: CASSVGPSGGENTQYF. The CDR3 DNA reads TGTGCCAGCAGCGTAGGTCCTAGCGGGGGGGAAAATACGCAGTATTTT.

DNA for the CDR3: TGTGCCAGCAGTTCTTCCGGGACAGGGGAGAACAATGAGCAGTTCTTC. Its translation is CASSSSGTGENNEQFF. This chain joins TRBV6-5 and TRBJ2-1, with TRBD1 identical over 10 bases. The CDR3 runs 16 residues. Germline CDR1 is MNHEY and CDR2 is SVGAGI. V lost 4 bases, J lost 5 bases, and 8 bases stayed unmatched.

J is TRBJ1-6 and V is TRBV4-3; D is ambiguous. Germline CDR1 is LGHNA and CDR2 is YSLEER. Trimming removed 0 bases at V and 8 bases at J, with 11 bases between. The CDR3 sequence is 15 residues long. This CDR3 reads CASSQELAGYSPLHF. In nucleotides, the CDR3 is TGCGCCAGCAGCCAAGAACTAGCCGGGTATTCACCCCTCCACTTT.

V and J are TRBV28 and TRBJ2-1; 11 bases are a match to TRBD2. CDR3 length equals 20 residues. Trimming removed 2 bases from V and 0 bases from J; junction bases left unmatched: 12. From germline, CDR1 is MDHEN and CDR2 SYDVKM. CDR3 loop: CASSLPPGLAEITSYNEQFF. CDR3 nucleotides: TGTGCCAGCAGTTTACCTCCGGGACTAGCGGAAATTACCTCCTACAATGAGCAGTTCTTC. The full variable domain, with the rest looked up from reference TRBV28 and TRBJ2-1, is DVKVTQSSRYLVKRTGEKVFLECVQDMDHENMFWYRQDPGLGLRLIYFSYDVKMKEKGDIPEGYSVSREKKERFSLILESASTNQTSMYLCASSLPPGLAEITSYNEQFFGPGTRLTVL.

The chain combines TRBV5-5 with TRBJ2-7, with TRBD2 identical over 10 bases. The CDR3 extends over 15 amino acids. V shed 0 bases and J 3 bases; nucleotides not matched to a gene: 3. The germline V gene encodes CDR1 SGHKS and CDR2 YYEKEE (reference sequence). The chain's CDR3 is CASSLELAGFYEQYF. The CDR3 DNA reads as TGTGCCAGCAGCTTGGAACTAGCGGGATTCTACGAGCAGTACTTC. The full variable domain, completed using reference TRBV5-5 and TRBJ2-7, is DAGVTQSPTHLIKTRGQQVTLRCSPISGHKSVSWYQQVLGQGPQFIFQYYEKEERGRGNFPDRFSARQFPNYSSELNVNALLLGDSALYLCASSLELAGFYEQYFGPGTRLTVT.

In DNA form, the CDR3 reads TGTGCCACCGCCGAGAGAGGTGAAGCTTTCTTT. This translates into CATAERGEAFF. The rearrangement links TRBV10-3 to TRBJ1-1; D not resolved. V gave up 10 bases and J gave up 7 bases, with 13 bases separating them. The length of the CDR3 is 11 residues. In germline, CDR1 is ENHRY, CDR2 SYGVKD.